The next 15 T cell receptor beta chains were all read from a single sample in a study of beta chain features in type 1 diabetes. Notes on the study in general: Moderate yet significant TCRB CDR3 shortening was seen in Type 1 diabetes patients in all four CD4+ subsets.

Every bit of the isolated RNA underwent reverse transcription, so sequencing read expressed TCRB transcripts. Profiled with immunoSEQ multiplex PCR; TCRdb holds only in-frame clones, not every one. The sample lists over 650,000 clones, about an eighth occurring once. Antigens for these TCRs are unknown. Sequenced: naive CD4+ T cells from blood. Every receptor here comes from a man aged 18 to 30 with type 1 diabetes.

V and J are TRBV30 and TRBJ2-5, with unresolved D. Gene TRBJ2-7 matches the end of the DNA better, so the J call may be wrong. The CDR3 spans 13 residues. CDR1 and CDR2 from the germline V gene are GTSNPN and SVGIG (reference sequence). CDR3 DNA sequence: TGTGCCTGGAGTCTGTCACCGTTGTACGAGCAGTACTTC. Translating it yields CAWSLSPLYEQYF.

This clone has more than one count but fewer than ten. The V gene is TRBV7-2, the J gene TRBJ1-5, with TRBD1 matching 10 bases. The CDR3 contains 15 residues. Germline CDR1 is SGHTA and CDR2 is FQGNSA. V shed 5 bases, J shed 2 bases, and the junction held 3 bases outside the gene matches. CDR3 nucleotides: TGTGCCAGCAGCCCCGGGACAGGGGGCAATCAGCCCCAGCATTTT. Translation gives CASSPGTGGNQPQHF. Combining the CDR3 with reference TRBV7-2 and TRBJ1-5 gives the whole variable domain GAGVSQSPSNKVTEKGKDVELRCDPISGHTALYWYRQSLGQGLEFLIYFQGNSAPDKSGLPSDRFSAERTGGSVSTLTIQRTQQEDSAVYLCASSPGTGGNQPQHFGDGTRLSIL.

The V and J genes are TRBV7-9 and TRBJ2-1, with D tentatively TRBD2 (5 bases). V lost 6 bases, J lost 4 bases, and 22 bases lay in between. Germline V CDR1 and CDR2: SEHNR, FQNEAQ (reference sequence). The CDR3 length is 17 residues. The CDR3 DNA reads TGTGCCAGCAGGCTAGAGAGGAGGCTTACCATATACAATGAGCAGTTCTTC. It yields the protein CASRLERRLTIYNEQFF.

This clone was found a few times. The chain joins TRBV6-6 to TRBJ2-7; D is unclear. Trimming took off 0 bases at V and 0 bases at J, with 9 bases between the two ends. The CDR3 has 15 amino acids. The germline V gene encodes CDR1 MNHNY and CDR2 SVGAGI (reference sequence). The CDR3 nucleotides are TGTGCCAGCAGTTACTCGGTCAGGTCCTCCTACGAGCAGTACTTC. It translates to CASSYSVRSSYEQYF.

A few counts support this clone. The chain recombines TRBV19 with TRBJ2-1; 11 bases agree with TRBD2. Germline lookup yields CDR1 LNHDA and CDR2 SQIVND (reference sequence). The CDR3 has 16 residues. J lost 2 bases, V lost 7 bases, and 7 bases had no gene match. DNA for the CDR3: TGTGCCAGTACCACAACTAGCGGGGGCACCTACAATGAGCAGTTCTTC. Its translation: CASTTTSGGTYNEQFF. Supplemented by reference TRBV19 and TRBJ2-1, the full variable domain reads DGGITQSPKYLFRKEGQNVTLSCEQNLNHDAMYWYRQDPGQGLRLIYYSQIVNDFQKGDIAEGYSVSREKKESFPLTVTSAQKNPTAFYLCASTTTSGGTYNEQFFGPGTRLTVL.

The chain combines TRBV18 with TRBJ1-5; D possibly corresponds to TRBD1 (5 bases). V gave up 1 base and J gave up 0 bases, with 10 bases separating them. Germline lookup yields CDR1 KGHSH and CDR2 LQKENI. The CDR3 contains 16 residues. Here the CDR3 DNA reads TGTGCCAGCTCACCACAAGGGGCCTATAGCAATCAGCCCCAGCATTTT. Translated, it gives CASSPQGAYSNQPQHF.

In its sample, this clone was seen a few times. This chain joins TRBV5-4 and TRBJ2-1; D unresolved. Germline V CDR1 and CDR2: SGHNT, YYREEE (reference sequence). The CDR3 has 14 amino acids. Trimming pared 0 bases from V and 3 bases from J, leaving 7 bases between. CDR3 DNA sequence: TGTGCCAGCAGCTTGGCCCTTGGCTACAATGAGCAGTTCTTC. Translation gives CASSLALGYNEQFF.

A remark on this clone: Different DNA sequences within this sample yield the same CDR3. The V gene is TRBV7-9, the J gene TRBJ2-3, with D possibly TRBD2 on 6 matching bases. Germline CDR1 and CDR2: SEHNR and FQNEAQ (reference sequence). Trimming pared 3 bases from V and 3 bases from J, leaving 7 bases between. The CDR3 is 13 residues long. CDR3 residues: CASSFGGTDTQYF. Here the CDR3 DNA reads TGTGCCAGCAGCTTTGGGGGGACAGATACGCAGTATTTT.

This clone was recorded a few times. The CDR3 is CASSSQLESEQFF. The CDR3 DNA sequence: TGTGCCAGCAGCTCACAACTAGAGTCAGAGCAGTTCTTC. The chain links TRBV7-6 to TRBJ2-1; D perhaps matches TRBD2 (5 bases). V dropped 4 bases and J dropped 10 bases, with 14 bases sitting between them. This CDR3 spans 13 amino acids. CDR1 SGHVS and CDR2 FNYEAQ come from the germline V gene.

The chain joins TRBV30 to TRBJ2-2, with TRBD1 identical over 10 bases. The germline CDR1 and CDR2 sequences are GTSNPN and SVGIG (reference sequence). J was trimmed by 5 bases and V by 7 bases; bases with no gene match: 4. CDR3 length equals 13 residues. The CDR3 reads CASGQGRTGELFF. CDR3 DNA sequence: TGTGCCTCGGGACAGGGGAGAACCGGGGAGCTGTTTTTT.

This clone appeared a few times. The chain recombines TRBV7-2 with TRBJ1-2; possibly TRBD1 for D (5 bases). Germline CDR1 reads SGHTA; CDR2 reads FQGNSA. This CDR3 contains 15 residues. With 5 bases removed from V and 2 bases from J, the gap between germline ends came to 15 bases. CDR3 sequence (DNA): TGTGCCAGCAGCCCAACAAAGGGGCGAAACTATGGCTACACCTTC. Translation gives CASSPTKGRNYGYTF.

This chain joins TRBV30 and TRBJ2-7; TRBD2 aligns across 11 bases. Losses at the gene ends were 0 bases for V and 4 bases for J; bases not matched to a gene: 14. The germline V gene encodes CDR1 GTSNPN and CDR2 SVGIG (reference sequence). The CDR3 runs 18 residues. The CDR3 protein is CAWSVLPQLAGDRYEQYF. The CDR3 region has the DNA TGTGCCTGGAGTGTACTCCCCCAACTAGCGGGAGACAGGTACGAGCAGTACTTC.

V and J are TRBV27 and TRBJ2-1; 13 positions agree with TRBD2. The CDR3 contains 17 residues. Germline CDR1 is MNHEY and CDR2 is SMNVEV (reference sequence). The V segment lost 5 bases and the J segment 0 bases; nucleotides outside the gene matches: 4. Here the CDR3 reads CASSLRTSGSSYNEQFF. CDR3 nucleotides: TGTGCCAGCAGTCTAAGGACTAGCGGGAGCTCCTACAATGAGCAGTTCTTC.

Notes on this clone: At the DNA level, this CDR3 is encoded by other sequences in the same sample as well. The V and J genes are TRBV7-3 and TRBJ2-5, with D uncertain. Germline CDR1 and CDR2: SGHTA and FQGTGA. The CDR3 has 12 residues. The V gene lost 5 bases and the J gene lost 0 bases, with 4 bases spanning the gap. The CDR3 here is CASSPDQETQYF. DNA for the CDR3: TGTGCCAGCAGCCCGGACCAAGAGACCCAGTACTTC.

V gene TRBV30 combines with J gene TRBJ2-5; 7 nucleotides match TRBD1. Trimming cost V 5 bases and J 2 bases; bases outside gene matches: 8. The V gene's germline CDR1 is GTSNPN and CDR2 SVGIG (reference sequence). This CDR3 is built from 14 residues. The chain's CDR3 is CAWDRQGSQETQYF. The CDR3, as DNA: TGTGCCTGGGACAGACAGGGTTCGCAAGAGACCCAGTACTTC. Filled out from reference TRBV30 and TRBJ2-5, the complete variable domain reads SQTIHQWPATLVQPVGSPLSLECTVEGTSNPNLYWYRQAAGRGLQLLFYSVGIGQISSEVPQNLSASRPQDRQFILSSKKLLLSDSGFYLCAWDRQGSQETQYFGPGTRLLVL.